This T cell receptor (beta chain) comes out of a study of identical twins. The CDR3 has 15 amino acids. Trimming removed 5 bases from V and 0 bases from J, with 13 bases in between. There are many counts of this clonotype. Its antigen is not identified. Every donor was a healthy Caucasian. TCRdb used MiXCR to reprocess the 5' RACE reads, holding one entry per CDR3 protein. This sample has around 200,000 distinct CDR3 sequences; over 8% occur once, and the top ten carry about 5%. The study, taken as a whole, reports: Insertions ran lower in abundant cord blood beta clonotypes, though not in memory repertoires. Conclusions came from cross-sectional statistical analysis, not from following the same donors. Twin sharing of out-of-frame TCR alpha was underestimated by models in monozygotic pairs.

The chain combines TRBV12-3 or TRBV12-4 with TRBJ2-5, with D possibly called TRBD1 or TRBD2 (5 bases each). The receptor's source is a woman between 18 and 30 years old in good health. Sequenced material: memory (CD45RO+) T cells sorted from blood. CDR3 residues: CASSGGQMYQETQYF. CDR3 nucleotides: TGTGCCAGCAGTGGAGGACAAATGTACCAAGAGACCCAGTACTTC.